These T cell receptor beta chains were read from a single sample in a study of blood T cell repertoires in COVID-19. Using immunoSEQ multiplex PCR, the repertoire was profiled, and TCRdb retains in-frame clones only, with some absent. The top ten clones hold around 3% of a sample with about 130,000 clones, 75% to 90% of them seen once. The specimen was peripheral blood. These receptors originate from an elderly woman with COVID-19, enrolled during active disease. CDR3s include the opening cysteine and the closing phenylalanine or tryptophan. Fields, in order: D gene, V gene, J gene, clone size, CDR3 DNA, CDR3 protein. A D gene is named only where the DNA matches it firmly. Size is stated for part of the rows, as once, few or many counts, or as a class when the clone is expanded.

>TRBD1|TRBV6-5|TRBJ2-5|few
TGTGCCAGCAGCGCTACAGGGGTAGAGACCCAGTACTTC
CASSATGVETQYF
>.|TRBV4-3|TRBJ2-5|.
TGCGCCAGCAGCCAAGACGGCGGCTCGGGTGAGACCCAGTACTTC
CASSQDGGSGETQYF
>.|TRBV4-1|TRBJ1-6|.
TGCGCCAGCAGCCAAGATAGTGGACAGAACTATAATTCACCCCTCCACTTT
CASSQDSGQNYNSPLHF
>.|TRBV29-1|TRBJ1-2|.
TGCAGCGTACGGACAGCTATTAACTATGGCTACACCTTC
CSVRTAINYGYTF
>.|TRBV6-6|TRBJ1-1|.
TGTGCCAGCAGTTACCCCGGGGGGAACACTGAAGCTTTCTTT
CASSYPGGNTEAFF
>.|TRBV6-2/TRBV6-3|TRBJ1-3|.
TGTGCCAGCAGTCCCCGGGGATCTTCTGGAAACACCATATATTTT
CASSPRGSSGNTIYF
>.|TRBV6-5|TRBJ2-1|.
TGTGCCAGCAGAGCCCCTTACAATGAGCAGTTCTTC
CASRAPYNEQFF
>TRBD1|TRBV15|TRBJ1-3|.
TGTGCCACCAGCAGGCCCGGGACAGGGAGCGGAAACACCATATATTTT
CATSRPGTGSGNTIYF
>TRBD2|TRBV5-1|TRBJ2-3|.
TGCGCCAGCAGTCTAAGCGGGGCAGATACGCAGTATTTT
CASSLSGADTQYF
>.|TRBV5-4|TRBJ1-1|.
TGTGCCAGCAGCTTGGAGACAAGGAACACTGAAGCTTTCTTT
CASSLETRNTEAFF
>TRBD2|TRBV28|TRBJ2-1|.
TGTGCCAGCAGTTCCAGAGGGACTAGCGGGAGACTTAATGAGCAGTTCTTC
CASSSRGTSGRLNEQFF
>.|TRBV7-2|TRBJ2-3|.
TGTGCCAGCAGCCCGCAAAACAGGGTCGGCACAGATACGCAGTATTTT
CASSPQNRVGTDTQYF
>TRBD1|TRBV5-4|TRBJ1-1|.
TGTGCCAGCAGCTTGGGGACAGGGCAGAACACTGAAGCTTTCTTT
CASSLGTGQNTEAFF
>TRBD1|TRBV28|TRBJ1-6|once
TGTGCCAGCAGTGCACGGACAGGGTCTAATTCACCCCTCCACTTT
CASSARTGSNSPLHF
>.|TRBV5-4|TRBJ1-4|.
TGTGCCAGCAGCTTGCAGATGGCAACTACGGGTGAAAAACTGTTTTTT
CASSLQMATTGEKLFF
>.|TRBV6-2/TRBV6-3|TRBJ2-1|.
TGTGCCAGCAGCCCAGGGGGGGGGCCTCGCTATGAGCAGTTCTTC
CASSPGGGPRYEQFF
>.|TRBV7-2|TRBJ2-6|few
TGTGCCAGCAGCTTAGTAGAGTGGAGGCAGTCCTCTGGGGCCAACGTCCTGACTTTC
CASSLVEWRQSSGANVLTF
>.|TRBV6-5|TRBJ1-2|once
TGTGCCAGCAGCCTGACAGGAAACTATGGCTACACCTTC
CASSLTGNYGYTF
>.|TRBV5-6|TRBJ1-3|once
TGTGCCAGCAGCTTGCCCGGGATGATCTCTGGAAACACCATATATTTT
CASSLPGMISGNTIYF
>.|TRBV5-4|TRBJ2-7|few
TGTGCCAGCAGCTTGGCTGGCCTCGGGGTCCACGAGCAGTACTTC
CASSLAGLGVHEQYF
>.|TRBV4-3|TRBJ2-7|.
TGCGCCAGCAGCCAAGATATGTTGAGCTCCTACGAGCAGTACTTC
CASSQDMLSSYEQYF
>TRBD1|TRBV18|TRBJ1-1|few
TGTGCCAGCTCCTCGGGGGACAGAATGAACACTGAAGCTTTCTTT
CASSSGDRMNTEAFF
>.|TRBV11-3|TRBJ2-2|.
TGTGCCAGCAGCTCTACAGGGAACACCGGGGAGCTGTTTTTT
CASSSTGNTGELFF
>.|TRBV28|TRBJ2-7|.
TGTGCCAGCAGTCCTCCGGGACTTAATAACCTAAACTTC
CASSPPGLNNLNF
>.|TRBV7-2|TRBJ2-7|.
TGTGCCAGCAGCTTTCGGACTTCCTACGAGCAGTACTTC
CASSFRTSYEQYF
>.|TRBV7-8|TRBJ1-2|.
TGTGCCAGCAGCCGTAACAGAAATGGTGGCTACACCTTC
CASSRNRNGGYTF
>.|TRBV21-1|TRBJ2-3|.
TGTGCCAGCAGCATAGGGGCTAGCGGGAGGGCCGGGAATAGCACAGATACGCAGTATTTT
CASSIGASGRAGNSTDTQYF
>.|TRBV13|TRBJ2-2|once
TGTGCCAGCAGAACCAGCGAAGTAACCGGGGAGCTGTTTTTT
CASRTSEVTGELFF
>.|TRBV5-1|TRBJ2-2|.
TGCGCCAGTTCCCAAGAGGGTATCACCGGGGAGCTGTTTTTT
CASSQEGITGELFF
>TRBD1|TRBV10-2|TRBJ1-1|.
TGCGCCAGCAGGGGACAGGGGTGGTACACTGAAGCTTTCTTT
CASRGQGWYTEAFF